This passage covers 3 T cell receptor beta chains from one sample sequenced in a study of T-cell reconstitution after alpha-beta-depleted transplantation in children. Unique molecular identifiers were incorporated during preparation of the TCRbeta library. Using its own MiXCR run on the PCR reads, TCRdb lists one record per CDR3 protein. The repertoire holds about a million distinct CDR3 sequences, about 29% seen once, with more than 25% in the top ten. Specimen: PBMCs, mostly from graft donor cells, collected 360 days after TCRalphabeta/CD19-depleted stem cell transplant. These receptors originate from a boy in the first two years of life who had a stem cell transplant for SCID, so the T cells may come from the graft donor.

This clonotype has just one count. At one end, the junction sequence differs from germline, possibly due to a read error. This chain joins TRBV5-1 and TRBJ2-5, with D perhaps TRBD1 (6 bases). Germline V gene sequence: CDR1 SGHRS, CDR2 YFSETQ. The CDR3 is 16 amino acids. The CDR3 loop is CASSLEGRGGGETQYF. CDR3 nucleotides: TGCGCCAGCAGCTTGGAGGGCAGGGGCGGTGGTGAGACTCAGTACTTC.

This clonotype turned up a few times. The J gene is TRBJ2-5, the V gene TRBV10-3, with D perhaps matching TRBD2 (6 bases). The CDR3 contains 15 residues. V was shortened by 6 bases and J by 2 bases, with 16 bases between the two germline ends. Germline CDR1 is ENHRY and CDR2 is SYGVKD. The CDR3 is CAISGRGTDQETQYF. In nucleotides, the CDR3 is TGTGCCATCAGCGGTCGCGGGACGGATCAAGAGACCCAGTACTTC.

This clonotype was picked up a small number of times. The V gene is TRBV7-9, the J gene TRBJ1-6, with unresolved D. Trimming took 4 bases from V and 10 from J, leaving 11 bases between them. The CDR3 has 13 amino acids. Per germline, CDR1 SEHNR and CDR2 FQNEAQ (reference sequence). The DNA of the CDR3 is TGTGCCAGCAGCTACTATCCCCCCTCACCCCTCCACTTT. Translating it yields CASSYYPPSPLHF.